A single T cell receptor beta chain is shown here with its context. Its cognate antigen has yet to be identified. No much larger clone exists at a distance of one base, and base qualities are not known. The data originate from a study of radiotherapy plus CTLA-4 blockade in lung cancer (dated by TCRdb to 2016 to 2019). For the wider study: Objective responses occurred in 18% of enrolled patients, and approximately 34% achieved disease control.

In this study, focal radiation therapy paired with CTLA-4 blockade (ipilimumab) was tested in patients who had chemo-refractory metastatic non-small-cell lung cancer. The germline V gene specifies KGHSH as CDR1 and LQKENI as CDR2. Reading from cysteine to phenylalanine, the CDR3 counts 14 amino acids. Of all the DNA, just the CDR3 is kept, 42 bases in frame from base 1. Trimming removed 0 bases from V and 7 bases from J; the gene matches leave 5 bases unexplained. Summary of the overall study and its limitations: Early dynamic changes in blood T cell clones, together with increased serum interferon-beta after radiation, were reported as the strongest predictors of response. After treatment with radiotherapy and ipilimumab, TCR clones that came from tumors expanded in the peripheral blood.

Receptor libraries were prepared by the immunoSEQ multiplex PCR assay. In TCRdb, the immuneACCESS table is reduced to in-frame sequences with V and J assigned. These tables do not hold every clone; where another copy was compared, an unresolved V gene accounts for under half, and the others remain unexplained. The sample table shows 25,000 to 35,000 clones, and approximately 80% are seen once. The top ten hold around 25% of the sample. The source was peripheral blood, collected from a patient treated with radiotherapy plus ipilimumab. The sequence joins TRBV18 to TRBJ2-5; TRBD1 lines up with 7 middle nucleotides. The TCR sequence derives from a human donor with non-small cell lung cancer that progressed on radiotherapy plus ipilimumab. The CDR3 protein: CASSPPDRVGTQYF. The DNA is TGTGCCAGCTCACCACCCGACAGGGTCGGGACCCAGTACTTC.